A selection of T cell receptor beta chains follows, all from one sample in a study of blood T cells in healthy people across ages. TCRdb re-derived calls from the 5' RACE reads in MiXCR, one entry per CDR3 protein. The sample lists about 1.8 million distinct CDR3 sequences, about 50% occurring once. Sequences were obtained from blood. These receptors were obtained from a woman aged 40 to 55 in good health. Each CDR3 is given with its conserved first and last residue.

cdr3_length,j_call,v_call,cdr3_aa
13,TRBJ1-1,TRBV12-3/TRBV12-4,CASILREGTEAFF
14,TRBJ2-1,TRBV29-1,CSVSWGGEYNEQFF
18,TRBJ1-6,TRBV6-5,CASSYSVPGTGNTSPLHF
17,TRBJ1-6,TRBV6-5,CASSYPDREKRWSPLHF
15,TRBJ2-1,TRBV29-1,CSVAWGTRTYNEQFF
12,TRBJ2-3,TRBV20-1,CSAAGMTDTQYF
14,TRBJ1-2,TRBV28,CASSGGHVRGGYTF
16,TRBJ2-7,TRBV4-2,CASSQDWATSSYEQYF
16,TRBJ1-4,TRBV7-9,CASSLLGQGENEKLFF
15,TRBJ1-6,TRBV4-3,CASSQVPGTGSPLHF
13,TRBJ2-1,TRBV20-1,CSASRTGENEQFF
16,.,TRBV7-9,CASSLHPGDRGHEQYF
15,TRBJ2-5,TRBV5-1,CASSLGGAAGETQYF
15,TRBJ2-3,TRBV7-9,CASSLRGQETDTQYF
15,.,TRBV4-1,CASSQESGLRYEQYF
14,TRBJ2-3,TRBV15,CATGVPGGTDTQYF
12,TRBJ1-1,TRBV29-1,CSVDTWNTEAFF
15,TRBJ1-5,TRBV2,CASSEEQGSDQPQHF
19,TRBJ2-3,TRBV4-2,CASSQERGAGGLPTDTQYF
14,TRBJ1-2,TRBV29-1,CSVPWGETGYGYTF
16,TRBJ2-3,TRBV27,CARLARLAGGPDTQYF
16,TRBJ1-2,TRBV4-2,CASSQQSAGINYGYTF
13,TRBJ2-1,TRBV13,CASSLAVQETQFF
14,TRBJ2-1,TRBV6-1,CASSDYRGHNEQFF
15,TRBJ2-3,TRBV20-1,CSARDPGQVSDTQYF
19,TRBJ1-5,TRBV7-8,CASSLVRGSRDSSNQPQHF
15,TRBJ2-5,TRBV3-1,CAGSQGGLEMETQYF
15,TRBJ2-5,TRBV27,CASSLLAGLRETQYF
18,TRBJ2-6,TRBV24-1,CATSDKMGRSSGANVLTF
19,TRBJ2-1,TRBV20-1,CSAREGTSSPWSSYNEQFF
13,TRBJ1-2,TRBV6-5,CASSDYRAEGYTF
17,TRBJ2-3,TRBV6-5,CASSSRAGGTLPDTQYF
14,TRBJ1-1,TRBV6-5,CASSYSFSSTEAFF
15,TRBJ2-1,TRBV5-1,CASSSQGQGHNEQFF
16,TRBJ2-6,TRBV6-2/TRBV6-3,CASSLLGGDGANVLTF
13,TRBJ1-2,TRBV6-1,CASSGGSLYGYTF
19,TRBJ2-1,TRBV27,CASSLFAILSGALDNEQFF
14,TRBJ2-7,TRBV28,CASSVYQGFYEQYF
16,TRBJ2-1,TRBV2,CASSVLGKSFPNEQFF
17,TRBJ2-6,TRBV5-1,CASSLGQGIAGANVLTF
17,TRBJ2-3,TRBV7-2,CASSPGTTSGGSDTQYF
15,TRBJ2-7,TRBV5-5,CASSPFGRFQDEQYF
14,.,TRBV6-5,CASSRTGGLNEQYF
15,TRBJ1-2,TRBV7-2,CASSIQGTSNYGYTF